This T cell receptor beta chain was sequenced in a study of CD8+CD57+ T cells in acquired aplastic anemia. Study as a whole: When averaged, DNA from sorted CD4+ and CD8+ cells came to around 3.1 ug.

CDR3 and TCR beta VDJ profiling relied on a genomic DNA template. TCRdb analysed the reads with MiXCR anew, one entry per CDR3 protein. The table shows 200,000 to 250,000 distinct CDR3 sequences, with 60% to 65% occurring only once. Turning to this clonotype: The antigen is unknown.

Trimming took off 5 bases at V and 9 bases at J, with 4 bases between the two ends. The CDR3 is made up of 10 amino acids. Germline V gene lookup returns CDR1 PRHDT and CDR2 FYEKMQ (reference sequence). General study results and limits: Patients and controls were found to share 25 to 35 CD8+ CDR3 sequences. Patients versus controls showed no significant CD8+ Simpson's diversity difference.

The rearrangement joins TRBV13 to TRBJ2-2; D is uncertain. The sequencing input was sorted CD4+, CD8+, or CD8+CD57+ T cells (not recorded which) from PBMCs. The sequence was collected from a human donor in good health. CDR3 DNA sequence: TGTGCCAGCAGCAACCGGGAGCTGTTTTTT. This sequence encodes CASSNRELFF.